The sequence of this TCR beta chain was determined in a study of blood T cell repertoires in COVID-19. About the study: Acute and convalescent COVID-19 samples came from the United States, Italy and Spain. PBMCs, B-cell-depleted T cells, or T cells provided the cDNA or gDNA that made up the material.

This CDR3 comprises 18 residues. CDR1 is KGHSH, CDR2 LQKENI, per germline. Losses at the gene ends were 3 bases for V and 0 bases for J; bases not matched to a gene: 7. Here immunoSEQ multiplex PCR was the method, and the copy in TCRdb shows in-frame clones only, minus some. The sample carries 430,000 or so clones, about 88% recorded once. Residents of approximately 25 US areas, aged about 18 to 95 years, made up the participants. A PCR-confirmed or clinician-diagnosed COVID-19 case had contacted exposed participants within 2 weeks of entry. The clonotype comes from a woman between 18 and 29 years old who had been exposed to COVID-19. The sequenced sample consisted of PBMCs or T cells enriched from blood (not recorded which). The chain is built from TRBV18 and TRBJ1-5, with TRBD1 identical over 11 bases. The chain's CDR3 is CASSPRTGGPNSNQPQHF. The DNA of the CDR3 is TGTGCCAGCTCACCTAGGACAGGGGGCCCCAATAGCAATCAGCCCCAGCATTTT.